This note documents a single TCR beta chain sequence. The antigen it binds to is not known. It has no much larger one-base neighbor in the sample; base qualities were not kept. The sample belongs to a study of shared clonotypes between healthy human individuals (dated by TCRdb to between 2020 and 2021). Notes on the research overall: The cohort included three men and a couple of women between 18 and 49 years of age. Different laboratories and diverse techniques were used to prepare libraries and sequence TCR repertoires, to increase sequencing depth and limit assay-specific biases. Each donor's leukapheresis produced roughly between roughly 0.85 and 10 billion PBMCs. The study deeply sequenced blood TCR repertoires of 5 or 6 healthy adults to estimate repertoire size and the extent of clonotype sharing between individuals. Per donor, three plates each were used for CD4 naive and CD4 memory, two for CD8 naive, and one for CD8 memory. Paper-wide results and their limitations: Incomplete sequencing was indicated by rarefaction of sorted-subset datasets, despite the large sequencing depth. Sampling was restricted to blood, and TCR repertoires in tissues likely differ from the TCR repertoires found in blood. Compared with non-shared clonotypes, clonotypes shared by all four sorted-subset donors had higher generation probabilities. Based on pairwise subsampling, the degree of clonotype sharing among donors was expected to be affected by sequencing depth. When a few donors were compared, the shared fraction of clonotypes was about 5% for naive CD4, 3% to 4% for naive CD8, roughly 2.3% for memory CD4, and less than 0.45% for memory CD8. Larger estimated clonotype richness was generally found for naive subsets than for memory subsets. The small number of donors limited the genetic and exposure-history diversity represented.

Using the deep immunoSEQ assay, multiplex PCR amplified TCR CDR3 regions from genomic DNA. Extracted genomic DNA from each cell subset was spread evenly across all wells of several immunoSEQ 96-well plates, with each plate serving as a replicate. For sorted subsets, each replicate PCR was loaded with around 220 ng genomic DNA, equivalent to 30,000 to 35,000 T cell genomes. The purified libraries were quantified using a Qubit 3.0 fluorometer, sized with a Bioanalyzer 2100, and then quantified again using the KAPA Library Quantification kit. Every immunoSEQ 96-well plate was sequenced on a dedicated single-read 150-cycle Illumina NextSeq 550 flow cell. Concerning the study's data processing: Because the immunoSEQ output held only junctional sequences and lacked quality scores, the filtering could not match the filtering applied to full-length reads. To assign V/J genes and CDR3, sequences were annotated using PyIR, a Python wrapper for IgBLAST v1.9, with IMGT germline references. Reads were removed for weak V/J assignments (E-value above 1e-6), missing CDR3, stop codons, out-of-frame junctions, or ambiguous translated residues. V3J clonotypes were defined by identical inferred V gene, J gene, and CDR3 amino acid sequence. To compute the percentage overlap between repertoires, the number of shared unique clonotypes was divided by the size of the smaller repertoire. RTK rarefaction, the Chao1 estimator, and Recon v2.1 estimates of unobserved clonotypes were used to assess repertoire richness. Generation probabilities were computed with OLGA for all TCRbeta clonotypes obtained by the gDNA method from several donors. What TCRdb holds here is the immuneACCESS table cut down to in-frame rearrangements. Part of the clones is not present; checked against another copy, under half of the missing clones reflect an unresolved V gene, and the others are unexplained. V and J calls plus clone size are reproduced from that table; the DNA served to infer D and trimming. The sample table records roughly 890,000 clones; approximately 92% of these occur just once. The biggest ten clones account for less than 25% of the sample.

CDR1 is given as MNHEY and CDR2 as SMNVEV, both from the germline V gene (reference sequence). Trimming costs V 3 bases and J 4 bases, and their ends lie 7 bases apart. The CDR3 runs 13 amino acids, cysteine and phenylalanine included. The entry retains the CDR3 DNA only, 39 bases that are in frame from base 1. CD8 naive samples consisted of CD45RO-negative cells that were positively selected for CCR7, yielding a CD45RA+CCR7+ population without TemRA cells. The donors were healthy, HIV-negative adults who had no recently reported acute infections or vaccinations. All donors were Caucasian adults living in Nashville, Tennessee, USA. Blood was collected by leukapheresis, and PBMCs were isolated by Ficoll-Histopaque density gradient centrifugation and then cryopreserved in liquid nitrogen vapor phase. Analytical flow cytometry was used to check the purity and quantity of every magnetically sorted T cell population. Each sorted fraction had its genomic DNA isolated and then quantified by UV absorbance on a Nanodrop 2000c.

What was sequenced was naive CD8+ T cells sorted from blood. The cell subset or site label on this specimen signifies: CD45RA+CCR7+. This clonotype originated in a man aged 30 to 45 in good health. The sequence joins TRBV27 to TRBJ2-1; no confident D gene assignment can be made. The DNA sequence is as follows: TGTGCCAGCAGTTTTTCTTTATACAATGAGCAGTTCTTC. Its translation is CASSFSLYNEQFF.